The subject of this entry is one T cell receptor (beta chain). Its target is unknown. V lost 4 bases to trimming and J lost 5 bases; unmatched junction nucleotides: 1. Germline V lookup: CDR1 KGHSH, CDR2 LQKENI. The CDR3 consists of 14 residues. The sample belongs to a study of PD-1 blockade in classical Hodgkin lymphoma. Clones were read by immunoSEQ multiplex PCR, and TCRdb kept only the in-frame ones, dropping some. There are roughly 150,000 clones in the sample; under 85% occur only once, and about 9.2% lies in the top ten. The study, taken as a whole, reports: It was CD4+ TCR diversity, not CD8+, that rose significantly by C4D1.

Each of the patients experienced relapse following autologous stem cell transplantation, and their brentuximab vedotin exposure differed. The starting material was peripheral blood mononuclear cells (PBMCs), obtained before the second cycle of nivolumab. The chain employs TRBV18 and TRBJ2-2, with 10 bases fitting TRBD1. The clonotype was recovered from a human donor with classical Hodgkin lymphoma. The CDR3: CASSRDRGTGELFF. The CDR3 nucleotides are TGTGCCAGCTCACGGGACAGGGGTACCGGGGAGCTGTTTTTT.